Detailed here is one TCR beta chain. Reverse transcribed after extraction, RNA yielded cDNA as the sequencing template. Sequencing was performed with immunoSEQ multiplex PCR; in TCRdb, only in-frame clones are kept and a portion is missing. The profile covers about 160,000 clones, with roughly 60% appearing a single time and approximately 14% taken by the ten largest. The data stem from a study of CD8+ T cells in alopecia areata. Treatment meaning: oral pan-JAK inhibitor, 5-10 mg twice daily. V was shortened by 2 bases and J by 3 bases, with 4 bases between the two germline ends. Germline V gene sequence: CDR1 MNHNY, CDR2 SVGAGI (reference sequence). CDR3 length: 12 residues.

The TCR was taken from a human donor with alopecia areata. This sequence joins TRBV6-6 and TRBJ1-2; no firm D call. The input for sequencing was CD4+ T cells sorted from blood, taken at week 24, from a patient treated with tofacitinib. The CDR3 region has the DNA TGTGCCAGCAGTTACAGGGACTATGGCTACACCTTC. This encodes CASSYRDYGYTF.